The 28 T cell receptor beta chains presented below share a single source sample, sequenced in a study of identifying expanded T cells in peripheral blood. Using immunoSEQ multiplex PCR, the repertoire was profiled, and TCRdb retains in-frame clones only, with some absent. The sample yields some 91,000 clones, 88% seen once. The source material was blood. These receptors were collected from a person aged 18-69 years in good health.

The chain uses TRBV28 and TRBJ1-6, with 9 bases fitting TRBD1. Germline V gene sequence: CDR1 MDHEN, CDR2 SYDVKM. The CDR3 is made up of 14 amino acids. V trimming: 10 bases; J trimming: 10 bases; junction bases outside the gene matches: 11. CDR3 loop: CAISTGGDSSPLHF. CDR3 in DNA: TGTGCCATATCTACAGGGGGCGATTCCTCACCCCTCCACTTT.

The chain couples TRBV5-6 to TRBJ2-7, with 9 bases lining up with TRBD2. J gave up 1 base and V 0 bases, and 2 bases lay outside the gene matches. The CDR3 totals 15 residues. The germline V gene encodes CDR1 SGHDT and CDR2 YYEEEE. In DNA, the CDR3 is TGTGCCAGCAGCTTGGGCGGGAGGGATTCCTACGAGCAGTACTTC. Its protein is CASSLGGRDSYEQYF.

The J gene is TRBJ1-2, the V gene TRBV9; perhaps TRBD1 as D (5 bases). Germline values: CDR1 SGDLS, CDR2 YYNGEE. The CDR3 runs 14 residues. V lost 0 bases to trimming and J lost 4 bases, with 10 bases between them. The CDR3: CASSVAGRSYGYTF. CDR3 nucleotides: TGTGCCAGCAGCGTAGCGGGGCGATCCTATGGCTACACCTTC.

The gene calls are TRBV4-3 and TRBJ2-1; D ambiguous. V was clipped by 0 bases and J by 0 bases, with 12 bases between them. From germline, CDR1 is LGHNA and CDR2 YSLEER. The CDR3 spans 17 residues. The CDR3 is CASSQEVGAPSYNEQFF. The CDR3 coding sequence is TGCGCCAGCAGCCAAGAGGTAGGCGCACCCTCCTACAATGAGCAGTTCTTC.

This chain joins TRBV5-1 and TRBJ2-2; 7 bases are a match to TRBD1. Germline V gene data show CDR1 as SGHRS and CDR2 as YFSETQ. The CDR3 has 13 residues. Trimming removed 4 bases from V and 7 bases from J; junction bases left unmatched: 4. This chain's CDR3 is CASSPDRVGELFF. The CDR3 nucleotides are TGCGCCAGCAGCCCTGACAGGGTCGGGGAGCTGTTTTTT.

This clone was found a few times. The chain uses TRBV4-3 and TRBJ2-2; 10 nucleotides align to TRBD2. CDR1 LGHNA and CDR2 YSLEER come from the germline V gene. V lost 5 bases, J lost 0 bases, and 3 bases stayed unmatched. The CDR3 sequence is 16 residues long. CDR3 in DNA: TGCGCCAGCAGCGTCGGACTAGCGGCGAACACCGGGGAGCTGTTTTTT. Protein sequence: CASSVGLAANTGELFF.

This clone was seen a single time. CDR3 region: CASSLGQKNTQYF. Here the CDR3 DNA reads TGTGCCAGCAGCTTAGGACAGAAAAATACGCAGTATTTT. This chain connects TRBV7-3 to TRBJ2-3; D might be TRBD1 (6 bases). The CDR3 covers 13 residues. CDR1 and CDR2 from the germline V gene are SGHTA and FQGTGA. V was clipped by 2 bases and J by 7 bases, with 10 bases between them.

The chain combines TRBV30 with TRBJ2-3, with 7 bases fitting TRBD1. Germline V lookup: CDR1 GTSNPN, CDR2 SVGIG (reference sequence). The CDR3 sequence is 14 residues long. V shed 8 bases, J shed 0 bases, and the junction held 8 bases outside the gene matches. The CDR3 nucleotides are TGTGCCGGGGGCGGACAGGCAAGCACAGATACGCAGTATTTT. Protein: CAGGGQASTDTQYF.

CDR3 amino acids: CASSQEGFDEQFF. The CDR3 DNA reads as TGCGCCAGCAGCCAAGAGGGTTTTGATGAGCAGTTCTTC. This chain uses TRBV4-3 with TRBJ2-1, with unresolved D. Trimming cost V 0 bases and J 8 bases, with 8 bases left between them. The length of the CDR3 is 13 residues. CDR1 and CDR2 (germline): LGHNA, YSLEER.

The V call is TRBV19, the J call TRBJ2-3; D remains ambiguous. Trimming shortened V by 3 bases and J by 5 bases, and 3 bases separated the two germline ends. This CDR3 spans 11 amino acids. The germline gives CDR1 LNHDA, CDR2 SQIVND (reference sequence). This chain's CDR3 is CASSMRDTQYF. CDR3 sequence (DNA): TGTGCCAGTAGTATGCGAGATACGCAGTATTTT.

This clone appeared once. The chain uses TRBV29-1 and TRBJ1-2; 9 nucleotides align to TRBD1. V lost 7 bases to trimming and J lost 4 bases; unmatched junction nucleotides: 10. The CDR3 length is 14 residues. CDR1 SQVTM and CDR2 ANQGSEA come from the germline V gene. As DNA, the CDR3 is TGCAGCGATCCACCGAAGGGACAGGGCTATGGCTACACCTTC. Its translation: CSDPPKGQGYGYTF.

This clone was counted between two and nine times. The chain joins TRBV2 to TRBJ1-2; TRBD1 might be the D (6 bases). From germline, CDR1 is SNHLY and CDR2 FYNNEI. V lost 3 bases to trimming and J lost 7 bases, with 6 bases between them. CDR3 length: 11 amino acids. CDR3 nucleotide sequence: TGTGCCAGCAGTGACAGGGGTGGCTACACCTTC. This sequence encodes CASSDRGGYTF.

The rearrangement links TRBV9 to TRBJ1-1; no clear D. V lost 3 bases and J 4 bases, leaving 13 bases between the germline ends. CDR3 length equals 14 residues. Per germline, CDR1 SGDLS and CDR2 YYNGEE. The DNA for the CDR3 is TGTGCCAGCAGCGGGAAGAAGGGTAGCACTGAAGCTTTCTTT. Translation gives CASSGKKGSTEAFF.

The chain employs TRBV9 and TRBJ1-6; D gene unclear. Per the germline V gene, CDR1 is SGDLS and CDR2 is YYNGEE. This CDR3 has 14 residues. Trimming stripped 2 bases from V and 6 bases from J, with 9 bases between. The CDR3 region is CASSVQPGNSPLHF. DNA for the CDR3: TGTGCCAGCAGCGTTCAACCGGGTAATTCACCCCTCCACTTT.

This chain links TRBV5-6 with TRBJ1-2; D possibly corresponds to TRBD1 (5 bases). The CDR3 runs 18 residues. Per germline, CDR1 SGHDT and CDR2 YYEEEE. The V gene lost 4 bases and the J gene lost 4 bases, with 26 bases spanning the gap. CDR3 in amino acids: CASSHTGTLVGVSYGYTF. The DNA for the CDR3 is TGTGCCAGCAGCCATACCGGGACCTTGGTAGGAGTTTCCTATGGCTACACCTTC.

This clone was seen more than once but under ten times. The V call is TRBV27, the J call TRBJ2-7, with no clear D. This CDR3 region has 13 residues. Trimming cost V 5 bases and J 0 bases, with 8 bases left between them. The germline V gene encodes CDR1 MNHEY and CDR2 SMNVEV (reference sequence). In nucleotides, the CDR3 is TGTGCCAGCAGTCCTCTTAGCTCCTACGAGCAGTACTTC. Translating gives CASSPLSSYEQYF.

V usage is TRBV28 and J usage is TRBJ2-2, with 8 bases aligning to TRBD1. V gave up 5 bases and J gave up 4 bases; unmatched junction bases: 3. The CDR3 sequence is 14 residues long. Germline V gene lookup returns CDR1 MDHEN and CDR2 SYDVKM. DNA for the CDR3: TGTGCCAGCAGTATGGACAGGGCCACCGGGGAGCTGTTTTTT. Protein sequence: CASSMDRATGELFF.

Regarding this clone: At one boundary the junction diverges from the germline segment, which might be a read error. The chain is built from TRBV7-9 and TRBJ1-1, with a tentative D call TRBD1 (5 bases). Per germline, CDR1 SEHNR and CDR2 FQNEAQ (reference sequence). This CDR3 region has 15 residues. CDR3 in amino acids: CASSSASGRNTEASF. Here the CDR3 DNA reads TGTGCCAGCAGCTCCGCCTCGGGACGCAACACTGAAGCTTCCTTT.

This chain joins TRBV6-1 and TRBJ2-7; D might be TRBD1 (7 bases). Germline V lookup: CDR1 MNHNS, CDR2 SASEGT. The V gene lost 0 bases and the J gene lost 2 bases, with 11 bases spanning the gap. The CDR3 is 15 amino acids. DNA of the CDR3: TGTGCCAGCAGTGAAGCCCAGGGGGAGGCCTACGAGCAGTACTTC. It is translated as CASSEAQGEAYEQYF.

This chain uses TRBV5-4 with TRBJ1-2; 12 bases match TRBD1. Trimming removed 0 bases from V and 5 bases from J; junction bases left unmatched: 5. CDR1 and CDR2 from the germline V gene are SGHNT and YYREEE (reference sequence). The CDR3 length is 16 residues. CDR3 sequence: CASSLAQGQGAYGYTF. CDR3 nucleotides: TGTGCCAGCAGCTTGGCCCAGGGACAGGGGGCATATGGCTACACCTTC.

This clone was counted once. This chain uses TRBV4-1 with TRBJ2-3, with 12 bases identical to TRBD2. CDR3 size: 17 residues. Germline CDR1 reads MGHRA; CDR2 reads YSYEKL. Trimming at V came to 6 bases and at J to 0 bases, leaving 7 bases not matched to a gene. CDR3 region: CASRHGLAGPSTDTQYF. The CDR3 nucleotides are TGCGCCAGCAGGCACGGACTAGCGGGGCCTAGCACAGATACGCAGTATTTT.

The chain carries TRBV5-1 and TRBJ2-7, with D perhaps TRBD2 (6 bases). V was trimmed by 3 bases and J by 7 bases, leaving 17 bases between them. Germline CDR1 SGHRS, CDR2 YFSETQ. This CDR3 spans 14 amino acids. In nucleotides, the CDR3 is TGCGCCAGCAGCTGGGACTCCCGGGGGTCGGAGCAGTACTTC. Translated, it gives CASSWDSRGSEQYF.

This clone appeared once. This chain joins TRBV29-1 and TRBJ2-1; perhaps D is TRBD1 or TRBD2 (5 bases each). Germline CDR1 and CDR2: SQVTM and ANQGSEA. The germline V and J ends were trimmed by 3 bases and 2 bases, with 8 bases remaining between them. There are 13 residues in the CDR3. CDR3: CSVDQGAYNEQFF. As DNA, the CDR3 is TGCAGCGTTGACCAGGGAGCCTACAATGAGCAGTTCTTC.

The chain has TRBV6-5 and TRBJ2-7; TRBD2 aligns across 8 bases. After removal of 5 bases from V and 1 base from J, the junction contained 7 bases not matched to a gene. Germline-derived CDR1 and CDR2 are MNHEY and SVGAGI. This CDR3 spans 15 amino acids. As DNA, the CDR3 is TGTGCCAGCAGTCCCACAGCGGGAGCATCCTACGAGCAGTACTTC. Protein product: CASSPTAGASYEQYF.

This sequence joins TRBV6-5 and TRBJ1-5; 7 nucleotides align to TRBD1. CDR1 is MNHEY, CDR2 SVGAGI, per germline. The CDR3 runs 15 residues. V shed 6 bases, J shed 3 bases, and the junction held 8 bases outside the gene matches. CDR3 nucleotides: TGTGCCAGCAGACGACTTACAGGGGACAATCAGCCCCAGCATTTT. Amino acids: CASRRLTGDNQPQHF.

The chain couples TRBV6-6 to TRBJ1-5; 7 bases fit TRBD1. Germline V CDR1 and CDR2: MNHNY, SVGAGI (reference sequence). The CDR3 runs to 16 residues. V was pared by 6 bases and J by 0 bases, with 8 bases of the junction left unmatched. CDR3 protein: CASSPTGVLSNQPQHF. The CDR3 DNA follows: TGTGCCAGCAGCCCTACAGGGGTGCTTAGCAATCAGCCCCAGCATTTT.

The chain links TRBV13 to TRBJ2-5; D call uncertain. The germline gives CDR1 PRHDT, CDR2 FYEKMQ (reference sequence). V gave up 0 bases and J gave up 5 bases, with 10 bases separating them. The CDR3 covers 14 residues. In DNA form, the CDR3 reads TGTGCCAGCAGCTTAGGCAGTCTGGGGGAGACCCAGTACTTC. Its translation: CASSLGSLGETQYF.

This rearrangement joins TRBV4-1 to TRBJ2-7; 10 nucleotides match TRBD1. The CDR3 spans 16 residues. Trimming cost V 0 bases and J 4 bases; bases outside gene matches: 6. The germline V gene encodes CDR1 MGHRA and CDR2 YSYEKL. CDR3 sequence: CASSQESGTGVYEQYF. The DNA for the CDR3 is TGCGCCAGCAGCCAAGAGTCCGGGACAGGGGTATACGAGCAGTACTTC.